These 22 T cell receptor beta chains came from one sample sequenced in a study of cytotoxic CD8 clonotypes in ibrutinib-treated CLL. The protocol was immunoSEQ multiplex PCR, while the TCRdb copy is restricted to in-frame clones and leaves out a portion. This sample carries some 130,000 clones, 80% to 90% of them seen once, and the ten largest clones take around 2%. The sample consisted of PBMCs, taken after 24 months of ibrutinib treatment. These receptors were collected from a human donor with chronic lymphocytic leukemia.

The gene calls are TRBV5-1 and TRBJ2-3; tentative D call: TRBD2 (5 bases). The CDR3 covers 16 residues. Per germline, CDR1 SGHRS and CDR2 YFSETQ. The V gene lost 0 bases and the J gene lost 6 bases, with 17 bases spanning the gap. In DNA, the CDR3 is TGCGCCAGCAGCTTGGCGGGGAGTGCGTCATACGATACGCAGTATTTT. It codes for CASSLAGSASYDTQYF.

The table lists this clone with a few counts. The rearrangement uses TRBV29-1 and TRBJ2-1, with D unclear. CDR3 length equals 11 residues. Trimming took 4 bases from V and 3 from J, leaving 4 bases between them. The germline V gene encodes CDR1 SQVTM and CDR2 ANQGSEA. The CDR3 loop reads CSVAIYNEQFF. The CDR3 nucleotides read TGCAGCGTTGCCATCTACAATGAGCAGTTCTTC.

This rearrangement joins TRBV2 to TRBJ2-3; a possible D gene is TRBD2 (5 bases). The germline V and J ends were trimmed by 7 bases and 0 bases, with 8 bases remaining between them. The CDR3 length is 13 residues. CDR1 and CDR2 from the germline V gene are SNHLY and FYNNEI. The CDR3 DNA reads TGTGCCAGCACTCGAGGGAGCACAGATACGCAGTATTTT. Amino acid sequence: CASTRGSTDTQYF.

This clone turned up a few times. The V call is TRBV10-3, the J call TRBJ2-7; D possibly uses TRBD1 or TRBD2 (5 bases each). Trimming took 10 bases from V and 3 from J, leaving 10 bases between them. Per germline, CDR1 ENHRY and CDR2 SYGVKD. The CDR3 sequence is 11 residues long. This CDR3 is CASRDHYEQYF. In DNA, the CDR3 is TGTGCCAGCCGGGACCACTACGAGCAGTACTTC.

The chain employs TRBV2 and TRBJ1-5; TRBD1 matches at 9 bases. The CDR3 has 15 residues. CDR1 and CDR2 (germline): SNHLY, FYNNEI. Trimming removed 5 bases from V and 2 bases from J; junction bases left unmatched: 4. The CDR3 sequence is CASSRQGVGNQPQHF. CDR3 in DNA: TGTGCCAGCAGTCGACAGGGGGTTGGCAATCAGCCCCAGCATTTT.

The V call is TRBV11-2, the J call TRBJ2-1, with 8 bases lining up with TRBD2. The V gene end was trimmed by 3 bases and the J gene end by 2 bases; junction bases not matched to a gene: 3. This CDR3 contains 15 residues. Germline values: CDR1 SGHAT, CDR2 FQNNGV. CDR3 in DNA: TGTGCCAGCAGCTTCCCGGGACTAGCCTACAATGAGCAGTTCTTC. It encodes CASSFPGLAYNEQFF.

The chain carries TRBV29-1 and TRBJ2-5; TRBD1 agrees at 7 bases. Trimming removed 0 bases from V and 1 base from J; junction bases left unmatched: 8. The germline V gene has CDR1 SQVTM and CDR2 ANQGSEA. The CDR3 covers 16 residues. The CDR3 loop is CSVEDPGQRAQETQYF. The CDR3 nucleotides are TGCAGCGTTGAAGATCCGGGACAGAGAGCCCAAGAGACCCAGTACTTC.

The chain couples TRBV19 to TRBJ1-5; 8 bases line up with TRBD1. The CDR3 spans 13 residues. Germline-derived CDR1 and CDR2 are LNHDA and SQIVND (reference sequence). V lost 8 bases and J lost 11; bases outside the gene matches: 11. The CDR3 DNA follows: TGTGCCAGTGGAAAGGACAGGGATAGCGCCCAGCATTTT. Translated: CASGKDRDSAQHF.

The CDR3 DNA is TGTGCCAGCAGTGAAAGGGGTGTCAGGGGGGACTATGGCTACACCTTC. Protein: CASSERGVRGDYGYTF. The J gene is TRBJ1-2, the V gene TRBV25-1; the match to TRBD1 covers 7 bases. The CDR3 runs 16 residues. The ends lost 2 bases at V and 3 bases at J; junction bases unmatched: 9. Germline CDR1 is MGHDK and CDR2 is SYGVNS.

This rearrangement joins TRBV18 to TRBJ1-1; TRBD1 aligns across 7 bases. V shed 3 bases and J 1 base; nucleotides not matched to a gene: 2. This CDR3 has 14 amino acids. The germline CDR1 and CDR2 sequences are KGHSH and LQKENI. The CDR3 DNA reads as TGTGCCAGCTCACCGGGACAGAGGAACACTGAAGCTTTCTTT. As protein: CASSPGQRNTEAFF.

The V and J genes are TRBV10-3 and TRBJ2-1; 8 nucleotides agree with TRBD2. J gave up 4 bases and V 6 bases, and 11 bases lay outside the gene matches. Germline V gives CDR1 ENHRY, CDR2 SYGVKD. The CDR3 consists of 16 residues. CDR3 nucleotide sequence: TGTGCCATCAGACCCTCGACGGGGGGGACGTACAATGAGCAGTTCTTC. It yields the protein CAIRPSTGGTYNEQFF.

The CDR3 reads CANVPGGALHEQFF. CDR3 nucleotide sequence: TGTGCTAACGTCCCCGGGGGGGCCCTCCATGAGCAGTTCTTC. This chain links TRBV7-2 with TRBJ2-1, with 8 bases that match TRBD2. The CDR3 runs 14 residues. Germline-derived CDR1 and CDR2 are SGHTA and FQGNSA. The full variable domain, in which reference TRBV7-2 and TRBJ2-1 provide the parts outside the CDR3, is GAGVSQSPSNKVTEKGKDVELRCDPISGHTALYWYRQSLGQGLEFLIYFQGNSAPDKSGLPSDRFSAERTGGSVSTLTIQRTQQEDSAVYLCANVPGGALHEQFFGPGTRLTVL.

V gene TRBV19 combines with J gene TRBJ2-1; D is possibly TRBD2 (5 bases). CDR1 is LNHDA and CDR2 is SQIVND in the germline V gene (reference sequence). Trimming removed 6 bases from V and 6 bases from J, with 15 bases in between. The CDR3 loop spans 14 amino acids. In DNA form, the CDR3 reads TGTGCCAGTAGGACCGGGGAAATGGGCAATGAGCAGTTCTTC. As protein: CASRTGEMGNEQFF.

J is TRBJ1-1 and V is TRBV14; D is uncertain. Trimming left V 4 bases short and J 4 bases short, with 13 bases between. The V gene's germline CDR1 is SGHDN and CDR2 FVKESK. This CDR3 comprises 14 residues. The chain's CDR3 is CASSRSTAGTEAFF. Here the CDR3 DNA reads TGTGCCAGCAGCCGATCCACAGCTGGCACTGAAGCTTTCTTT.

This chain connects TRBV7-2 to TRBJ1-5, with TRBD1 identical over 9 bases. With 5 bases clipped from V and 3 bases from J, the junction kept 8 bases outside the gene matches. The germline CDR1 and CDR2 sequences are SGHTA and FQGNSA. The CDR3 consists of 16 residues. The CDR3: CASSLWTGDPNQPQHF. In DNA, the CDR3 is TGTGCCAGCAGCCTATGGACAGGGGACCCCAATCAGCCCCAGCATTTT.

V and J are TRBV28 and TRBJ1-2, with D maybe TRBD1 (5 bases). CDR3 length: 16 amino acids. V lost 6 bases, J lost 2 bases, and 19 bases lay in between. Germline V gives CDR1 MDHEN, CDR2 SYDVKM. This chain's CDR3 is CASRTSRAPGNYGYTF. The DNA of the CDR3 is TGTGCCAGCAGGACCTCACGGGCCCCAGGGAACTATGGCTACACCTTC.

The chain couples TRBV6-5 to TRBJ1-2; D is unclear. Germline loops: CDR1 MNHEY, CDR2 SVGAGI. V lost 6 bases to trimming and J lost 4 bases, with 15 bases between them. This CDR3 spans 14 amino acids. The CDR3 DNA is TGTGCCAGCAGCCCAACGACGGGTTCCTATGGCTACACCTTC. The encoded protein is CASSPTTGSYGYTF.

The chain links TRBV5-5 to TRBJ1-2; 8 positions agree with TRBD1. The germline V gene has CDR1 SGHKS and CDR2 YYEKEE (reference sequence). The V gene end was trimmed by 4 bases and the J gene end by 4 bases; junction bases not matched to a gene: 6. The CDR3 has 14 residues. The CDR3 DNA is TGTGCCAGCAGCCAGGACAGGGACGGCTATGGCTACACCTTC. This codes for CASSQDRDGYGYTF.

The chain couples TRBV7-2 to TRBJ2-7, with unresolved D. CDR3 size: 11 residues. Germline CDR1 reads SGHTA; CDR2 reads FQGNSA. Trimming took 3 bases from V and 4 from J, leaving 4 bases between them. The DNA for the CDR3 is TGTGCCAGCAGCTTTATGTACGAGCAGTACTTC. Translating gives CASSFMYEQYF.

The chain is built from TRBV9 and TRBJ2-1; D is ambiguous. There are 12 residues in the CDR3. Germline lookup yields CDR1 SGDLS and CDR2 YYNGEE. V lost 3 bases to trimming and J lost 12 bases, with 13 bases between them. The DNA for the CDR3 is TGTGCCAGCAGCGGCAGGAGTTCAGGGCAGTTCTTC. Translated: CASSGRSSGQFF.

The chain carries TRBV7-2 and TRBJ2-1; TRBD1 is a possible D gene (6 bases). There are 15 residues in the CDR3. Trimming shortened V by 1 base and J by 2 bases, and 9 bases separated the two germline ends. Germline CDR1 is SGHTA and CDR2 is FQGNSA. CDR3 loop: CASSLGRDTYNEQFF. CDR3 DNA: TGTGCCAGCAGCTTAGGCAGGGACACCTACAATGAGCAGTTCTTC. Combining the CDR3 with reference TRBV7-2 and TRBJ2-1 gives the whole variable domain GAGVSQSPSNKVTEKGKDVELRCDPISGHTALYWYRQSLGQGLEFLIYFQGNSAPDKSGLPSDRFSAERTGGSVSTLTIQRTQQEDSAVYLCASSLGRDTYNEQFFGPGTRLTVL.

The V and J genes are TRBV19 and TRBJ1-1; 10 positions agree with TRBD1. The CDR3 consists of 13 residues. CDR1 LNHDA and CDR2 SQIVND come from the germline V gene (reference sequence). V lost 11 bases, J lost 3 bases, and 6 bases stayed unmatched. CDR3 DNA: TGTGCCTGCCGCGACAGGGGGCACACTGAAGCTTTCTTT. Amino acids: CACRDRGHTEAFF.